In its sample, the clone carrying this T cell receptor (beta chain) was seen once. These data come from a study of human T cells and chemical hapten exposure. Study-level information: Researchers reported sensitizing a roughly 2 cm by roughly 2 cm upper inner arm skin site with 2% DPC.

The germline V gene has CDR1 LGHDT and CDR2 YNNKEL (reference sequence). The CDR3 is 14 amino acids. Trimming took 4 bases from V and 7 from J, leaving 11 bases between them. Stated time point: patch test 3, about 24 weeks after DPC sensitization. Sample treatment: therapeutic diphenylcyclopropenone sensitization with weekly scalp DPC. Original data processing: A typical sample had 95,000 to 100,000 TCRs, with about 23,224 to 750,000 overall. A single record per CDR3 protein comes from TCRdb applying MiXCR to the RACE reads. The V and J calls were determined by TCRdb, not by the authors. In the table there are about 160,000 distinct CDR3 sequences, 25% to 35% of which are singletons.

This chain connects TRBV3-1 to TRBJ1-6; maybe TRBD1 (5 bases). This receptor was obtained from a woman aged 18-29 years with alopecia areata. Some clones in this sample may be carry-over from other donors' samples. The specimen was whole blood, collected in connection with sensitization to the hapten diphenylcyclopropenone (DPC). This CDR3 is CASSRGPGNSPLHF. CDR3 coding DNA: TGTGCCAGCAGCCGGGGACCGGGAAATTCACCCCTCCACTTT.